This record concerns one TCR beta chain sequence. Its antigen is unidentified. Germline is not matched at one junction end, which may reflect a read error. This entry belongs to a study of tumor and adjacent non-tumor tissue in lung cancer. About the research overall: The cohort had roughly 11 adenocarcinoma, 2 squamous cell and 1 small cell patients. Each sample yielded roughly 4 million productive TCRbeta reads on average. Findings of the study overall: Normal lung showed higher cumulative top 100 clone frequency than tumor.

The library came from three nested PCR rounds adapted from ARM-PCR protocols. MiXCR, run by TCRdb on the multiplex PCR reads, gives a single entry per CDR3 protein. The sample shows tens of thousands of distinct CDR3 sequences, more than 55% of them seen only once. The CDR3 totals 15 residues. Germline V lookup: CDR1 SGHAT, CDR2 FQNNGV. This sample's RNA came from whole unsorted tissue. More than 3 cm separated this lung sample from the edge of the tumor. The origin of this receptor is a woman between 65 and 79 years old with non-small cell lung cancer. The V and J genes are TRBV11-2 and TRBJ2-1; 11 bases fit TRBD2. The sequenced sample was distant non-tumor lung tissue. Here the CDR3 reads CVSSPGTSGLNVQFF. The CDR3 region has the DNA TGTGTCAGCAGCCCCGGGACTAGCGGCCTTAATGTGCAGTTCTTC.